These 8 T cell receptor beta chains originate from one sample sequenced in a study of blood T cell repertoires in COVID-19. Sequenced by immunoSEQ multiplex PCR; TCRdb stores in-frame clones only, minus some. Among tens of thousands of clones listed, more than 85% were seen once. Sequenced: peripheral blood. The receptors here all came from a human donor with active COVID-19. The donor label of this sample is uncertain.

V gene TRBV6-1 combines with J gene TRBJ1-2; the match to TRBD1 covers 7 bases. V trimming: 0 bases; J trimming: 5 bases; junction bases outside the gene matches: 6. This CDR3 is 15 amino acids long. Germline lookup yields CDR1 MNHNS and CDR2 SASEGT. In nucleotides, the CDR3 is TGTGCCAGCAGTGAAGCGGGACAGCCCACATATGGCTACACCTTC. Translation gives CASSEAGQPTYGYTF.

This rearrangement joins TRBV6-5 to TRBJ2-5; 10 bases match TRBD2. V lost 3 bases, J lost 2 bases, and 6 bases stayed unmatched. Germline CDR1 and CDR2: MNHEY and SVGAGI. The CDR3 extends over 16 amino acids. The CDR3 nucleotides read TGTGCCAGCAGTTATTCTAGCGGGGGTTTACAAGAGACCCAGTACTTC. Translation gives CASSYSSGGLQETQYF.

V is TRBV7-6 and J is TRBJ2-7, with TRBD2 identical over 8 bases. The CDR3 sequence is 14 residues long. With V trimmed by 4 bases and J by 6 bases, 8 bases remained unmatched. CDR1 is SGHVS and CDR2 is FNYEAQ in the germline V gene. The DNA for the CDR3 is TGTGCCAGCAGCTCACTGGGACTAGGAGGCGAGCAGTACTTC. It translates to CASSSLGLGGEQYF.

This clone was observed a single time. The rearrangement links TRBV10-3 to TRBJ1-1; the match to TRBD1 covers 7 bases. The CDR3 has 20 amino acids. After removal of 6 bases from V and 5 bases from J, the junction contained 27 bases not matched to a gene. Germline loops: CDR1 ENHRY, CDR2 SYGVKD. The CDR3 DNA follows: TGTGCCATCAGCGCTTCCCGGATTGGGACAGTCGAATGGGAACCTACTGAAGCTTTCTTT. It encodes CAISASRIGTVEWEPTEAFF.

This sequence joins TRBV7-2 and TRBJ1-4; 8 positions match TRBD1. Looked up from germline, CDR1 is SGHTA and CDR2 is FQGNSA. The CDR3 loop spans 13 amino acids. With V trimmed by 9 bases and J by 8 bases, 8 bases remained unmatched. CDR3 in DNA: TGTGCCAGTACCGGGACAGGAGGGGAAAAACTGTTTTTT. Encoded protein: CASTGTGGEKLFF.

This clone has only one observation. The J gene is TRBJ1-3, the V gene TRBV28; 7 bases align to TRBD1. V was clipped by 8 bases and J by 2 bases; unmatched bases: 9. CDR3 size: 15 residues. Germline values: CDR1 MDHEN, CDR2 SYDVKM. The CDR3 bases are TGTGCCAGCTTCTCCCTACAGGGGACTGGAAACACCATATATTTT. Translating gives CASFSLQGTGNTIYF.

The V gene is TRBV7-2, the J gene TRBJ1-4; 9 bases are a match to TRBD1. The CDR3 has 14 amino acids. Losses at the gene ends were 5 bases for V and 7 bases for J; bases not matched to a gene: 5. The germline gives CDR1 SGHTA, CDR2 FQGNSA. The CDR3 loop is CASSLGTGSEKLFF. DNA of the CDR3: TGTGCCAGCAGCCTCGGGACAGGGTCTGAAAAACTGTTTTTT.

CDR3 nucleotide sequence: TGTGCCAGCAGCCCCCTCGGGGGAGCTAATGAAAAACTGTTTTTT. Translation gives CASSPLGGANEKLFF. J is TRBJ1-4 and V is TRBV13; TRBD1 is a possible D gene (5 bases). The CDR3 extends over 15 amino acids. The germline CDR1 and CDR2 sequences are PRHDT and FYEKMQ (reference sequence). Trimming stripped 5 bases from V and 3 bases from J, with 13 bases between.